This T cell receptor beta chain appears in the sequencing data of a study of shared clonotypes between healthy human individuals. For the study at large: The cohort had a couple of women and a few men, ages 18 to 49. Per donor, CD8 memory used one plate, CD8 naive used two, CD4 memory used three and CD4 naive used three.

This clone was counted a single time. Profiling relied on immunoSEQ multiplex PCR, and the TCRdb table lists in-frame clones only, not all of them. This table holds 950,000 to 1,300,000 clones, under 80% found once. This CDR3 comprises 18 residues. CDR1 and CDR2 (germline): SGHVT, SQSDAQ. V shed 2 bases and J 2 bases; nucleotides not matched to a gene: 11. The TCR comes from a man younger than 30 in good health. The chain uses TRBV7-4 and TRBJ1-4; TRBD1 aligns across 7 bases. The sample comprised memory CD4+ T cells sorted from blood. Subset denoted: CD45RA-negative fraction. CDR3 in DNA: TGTGCCAGCAGCTTAATAGATAAGGGGGCGCCCACTAATGAAAAACTGTTTTTT. Protein product: CASSLIDKGAPTNEKLFF.